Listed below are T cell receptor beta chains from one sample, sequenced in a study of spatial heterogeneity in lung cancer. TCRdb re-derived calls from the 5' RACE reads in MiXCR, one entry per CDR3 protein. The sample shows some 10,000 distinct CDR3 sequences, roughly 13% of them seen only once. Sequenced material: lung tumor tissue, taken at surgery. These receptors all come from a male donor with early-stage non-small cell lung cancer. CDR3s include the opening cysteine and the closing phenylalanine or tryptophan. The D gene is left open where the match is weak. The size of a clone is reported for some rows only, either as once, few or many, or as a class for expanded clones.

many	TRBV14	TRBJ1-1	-	CASSQVTEAFF	TGTGCCAGCAGCCAAGTTACTGAAGCTTTCTTT
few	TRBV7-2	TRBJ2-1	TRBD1	CASSSSQTGTGEQFF	TGTGCCAGCAGCTCCTCCCAGACAGGGACGGGTGAGCAGTTCTTC
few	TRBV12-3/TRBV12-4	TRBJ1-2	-	CASSLAGSYGYTF	TGTGCCAGCAGTTTAGCAGGGTCCTATGGCTACACCTTC
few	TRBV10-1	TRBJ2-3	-	CASSDADTQYF	TGCGCCAGCAGCGACGCAGATACGCAGTATTTT
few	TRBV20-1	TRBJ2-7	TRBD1	CSARQGNEQYF	TGCAGTGCGAGACAGGGCAACGAGCAGTACTTC
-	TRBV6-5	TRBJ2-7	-	CASGRQWLEQYF	TGTGCCAGCGGAAGACAGTGGCTCGAGCAGTACTTC
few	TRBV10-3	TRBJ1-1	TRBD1	CAISENDRGNTEAFF	TGTGCCATCAGTGAAAACGACAGGGGCAACACTGAAGCTTTCTTT
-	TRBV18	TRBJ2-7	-	CASSPPGYEQYF	TGTGCCAGCTCACCCCCGGGGTACGAGCAGTACTTC
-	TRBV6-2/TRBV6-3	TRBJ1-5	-	CASSPQGAGNQPQHF	TGTGCCAGCAGCCCACAGGGAGCCGGCAATCAGCCCCAGCATTTT
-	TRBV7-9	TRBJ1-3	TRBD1	CASSFTGAGNTIYF	TGTGCCAGCAGCTTCACAGGGGCTGGAAACACCATATATTTT
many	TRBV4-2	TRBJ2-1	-	CASSSPGGGGPNEQFF	TGTGCCAGCAGCTCCCCTGGAGGCGGGGGCCCTAATGAGCAGTTCTTC
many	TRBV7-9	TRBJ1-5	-	CASSQGGASQPQHF	TGTGCCAGCAGTCAAGGGGGTGCTAGCCAGCCCCAGCATTTT
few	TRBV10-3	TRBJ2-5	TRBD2	CASTSDQETQYF	TGTGCCTCTACTAGCGACCAAGAGACCCAGTACTTC
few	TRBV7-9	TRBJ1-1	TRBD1	CASSGLPGQGMNTEAFF	TGTGCCAGCAGCGGGCTTCCGGGACAGGGAATGAACACTGAAGCTTTCTTT
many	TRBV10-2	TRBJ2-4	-	CASSARGVAKNIQYF	TGCGCCAGCAGTGCTAGGGGAGTAGCCAAAAACATTCAGTACTTC
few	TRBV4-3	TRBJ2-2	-	CASSQEWGTLTGELFF	TGCGCCAGCAGCCAAGAGTGGGGGACTCTAACCGGGGAGCTGTTTTTT
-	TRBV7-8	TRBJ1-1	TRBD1	CASSQGYRGNTEAFF	TGTGCCAGCAGCCAGGGATACAGGGGGAACACTGAAGCTTTCTTT
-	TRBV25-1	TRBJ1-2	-	CASRTTERGGGYTF	TGTGCCAGCAGAACCACCGAGAGGGGTGGCGGCTACACCTTC
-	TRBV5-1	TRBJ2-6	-	CASSLGGLPGANVLTF	TGCGCCAGCAGCTTGGGAGGGCTACCCGGGGCCAACGTCCTGACTTTC
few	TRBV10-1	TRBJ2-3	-	CASSDPTRGGTQYF	TGCGCCAGCAGTGATCCAACTAGAGGGGGTACGCAGTATTTT
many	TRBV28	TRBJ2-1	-	CASSPNDEQFF	TGTGCCAGCAGTCCCAACGATGAGCAGTTCTTC
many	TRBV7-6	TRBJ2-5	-	CASSFSFQETQYF	TGTGCCAGCAGCTTCTCCTTCCAAGAGACCCAGTACTTC
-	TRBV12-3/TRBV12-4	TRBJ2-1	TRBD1	CASSDKTGSTYNEQFF	TGTGCCAGCAGTGATAAGACAGGGTCGACCTACAATGAGCAGTTCTTC
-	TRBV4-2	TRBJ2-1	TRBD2	CASSPVGSGANEQFF	TGTGCCAGCAGCCCCGTTGGTAGCGGGGCGAATGAGCAGTTCTTC
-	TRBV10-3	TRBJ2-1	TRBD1	CAISTRDRGNEQFF	TGTGCCATCAGTACCAGGGACAGGGGAAATGAGCAGTTCTTC
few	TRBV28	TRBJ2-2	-	CASSLAGANTGELFF	TGTGCCAGCAGTTTAGCGGGGGCCAACACCGGGGAGCTGTTTTTT
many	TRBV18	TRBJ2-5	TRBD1	CASSKDRGIETQYF	TGTGCCAGCTCAAAGGACAGGGGGATTGAGACCCAGTACTTC
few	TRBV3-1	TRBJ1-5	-	CASSQVPNQPQHF	TGTGCCAGCAGCCAAGTTCCAAATCAGCCCCAGCATTTT
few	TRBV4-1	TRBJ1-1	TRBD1	CASNLRQGRDGVSGNTEAFF	TGCGCCAGCAACCTCCGACAGGGGAGAGATGGGGTATCGGGCAACACTGAAGCTTTCTTT
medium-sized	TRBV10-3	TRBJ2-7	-	CAIKGSSYEQYF	TGTGCCATCAAGGGTAGCTCCTACGAGCAGTACTTC
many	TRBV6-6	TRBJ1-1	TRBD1	CASRKGAENTEAFF	TGTGCCAGCCGGAAGGGGGCGGAGAACACTGAAGCTTTCTTT
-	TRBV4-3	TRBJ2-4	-	CASSQVRGRGDIQYF	TGCGCCAGCAGCCAAGTTCGGGGGAGAGGGGACATTCAGTACTTC
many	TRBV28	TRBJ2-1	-	CASRAMGGETNEQFF	TGTGCCAGCAGAGCCATGGGGGGCGAGACCAATGAGCAGTTCTTC
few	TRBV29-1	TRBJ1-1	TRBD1	CSVLDRGLWAFF	TGCAGCGTTTTGGACAGGGGGTTGTGGGCTTTCTTT
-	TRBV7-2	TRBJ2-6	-	CASSFRGTGANVLTF	TGTGCCAGCAGCTTCAGGGGAACTGGGGCCAACGTCCTGACTTTC
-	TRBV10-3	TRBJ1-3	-	CAISPGASSGNTIYF	TGTGCCATCAGCCCTGGGGCGTCCTCTGGAAACACCATATATTTT
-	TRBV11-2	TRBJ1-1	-	CASSLGPMNTEAFF	TGTGCCAGCAGCTTGGGGCCCATGAACACTGAAGCTTTCTTT
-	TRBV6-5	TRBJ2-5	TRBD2	CASSPWRGAGLETQYF	TGTGCCAGCAGCCCATGGCGGGGGGCCGGGTTGGAGACCCAGTACTTC
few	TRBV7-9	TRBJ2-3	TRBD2	CASSSGGAGADTQYF	TGTGCCAGCAGCTCCGGGGGGGCCGGCGCAGATACGCAGTATTTT
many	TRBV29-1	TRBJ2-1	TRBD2	CSVVMVAGRNEQFF	TGCAGCGTTGTAATGGTAGCGGGTCGCAATGAGCAGTTCTTC
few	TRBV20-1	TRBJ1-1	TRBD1	CSARGQGDTEAFF	TGCAGTGCTAGAGGACAGGGCGACACTGAAGCTTTCTTT
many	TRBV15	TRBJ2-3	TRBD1	CATSINRGRISTDTQYF	TGTGCCACCAGCATTAACAGGGGACGGATAAGCACAGATACGCAGTATTTT
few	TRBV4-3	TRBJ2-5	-	CASSQGGQRGETQYF	TGCGCCAGCAGCCAGGGAGGACAGAGGGGTGAGACCCAGTACTTC
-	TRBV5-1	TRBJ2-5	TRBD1	CASSSTGTGGETQYF	TGCGCCAGCAGTTCCACCGGGACAGGGGGAGAGACCCAGTACTTC
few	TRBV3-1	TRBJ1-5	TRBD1	CASSHRGLHQPQHF	TGTGCCAGCAGCCACAGGGGGTTGCATCAGCCCCAGCATTTT
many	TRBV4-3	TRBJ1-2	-	CASSQEWRVLYGYTF	TGCGCCAGCAGCCAAGAGTGGCGAGTACTCTATGGCTACACCTTC
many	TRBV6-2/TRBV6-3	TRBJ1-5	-	CASSQGQRNQPQHF	TGTGCCAGCAGCCAAGGACAACGCAATCAGCCCCAGCATTTT
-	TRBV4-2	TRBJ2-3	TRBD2	CASSHSGGTDTQYF	TGTGCCAGCAGCCATTCGGGGGGGACAGATACGCAGTATTTT
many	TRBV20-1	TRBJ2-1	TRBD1	CSANRDSRNEQFF	TGCAGTGCAAACCGGGACAGTCGAAATGAGCAGTTCTTC
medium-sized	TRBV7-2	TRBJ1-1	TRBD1	CASSSFTGGTEAFF	TGTGCCAGCAGCTCCTTCACAGGGGGCACTGAAGCTTTCTTT
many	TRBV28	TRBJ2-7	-	CASSDRYEQYF	TGTGCCAGCAGCGATCGCTACGAGCAGTACTTC
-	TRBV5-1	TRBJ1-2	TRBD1	CASSFGQGAGYTF	TGCGCCAGCAGCTTCGGACAGGGGGCAGGCTACACCTTC
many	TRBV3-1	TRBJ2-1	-	CASSSPGQDNEQFF	TGTGCCAGCAGCTCCCCGGGACAAGACAATGAGCAGTTCTTC
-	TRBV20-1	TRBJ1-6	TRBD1	CSASDRGLNSPLHF	TGCAGTGCATCAGACAGGGGGCTGAATTCACCCCTCCACTTT
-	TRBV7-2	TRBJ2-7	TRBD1	CASSGGQAYEQYF	TGTGCCAGCAGCGGGGGACAGGCATACGAGCAGTACTTC
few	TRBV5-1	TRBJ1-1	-	CASSPDEGGSNTEAFF	TGCGCCAGCAGCCCTGACGAGGGGGGGTCGAACACTGAAGCTTTCTTT